One sample yielded the 21 T cell receptor beta chains listed below, sequenced in a study of blood T cell repertoires in COVID-19. The method was immunoSEQ multiplex PCR; TCRdb's version includes in-frame clones alone and lacks a portion of them. Of 300,000 to 400,000 clones detected, approximately 90% appear once; the ten largest clones hold 9.5% to 10%. Sequencing was done on a sample of peripheral blood. Receptors were obtained from a man between 25 and 39 years old with COVID-19, enrolled during active disease.

The sample holds one count of this clone. V and J are TRBV5-6 and TRBJ2-7; D ambiguous. Germline-derived CDR1 and CDR2 are SGHDT and YYEEEE. With 0 bases removed from V and 3 bases from J, the gap between germline ends came to 4 bases. The CDR3 has 12 residues. Here the CDR3 DNA reads TGTGCCAGCAGCTTGGAACACTACGAGCAGTACTTC. It specifies CASSLEHYEQYF.

The table lists this clone with a few counts. The chain carries TRBV11-2 and TRBJ2-7, with 9 bases matching TRBD1. Losses at the gene ends were 3 bases for V and 4 bases for J; bases not matched to a gene: 4. In germline, CDR1 is SGHAT, CDR2 FQNNGV. This CDR3 is built from 14 residues. CDR3 in DNA: TGTGCCAGCAGCTTCGGACAGGGGAGGTACGAGCAGTACTTC. The encoded protein is CASSFGQGRYEQYF.

V gene TRBV19 combines with J gene TRBJ1-2; TRBD1 matches at 9 bases. V lost 6 bases and J lost 4; bases outside the gene matches: 6. This CDR3 comprises 14 residues. Looked up from germline, CDR1 is LNHDA and CDR2 is SQIVND (reference sequence). CDR3 coding DNA: TGTGCCAGTAGCGGACAGGGGCTACGCTATGGCTACACCTTC. This encodes CASSGQGLRYGYTF.

The sample holds one count of this clone. Other DNA sequences in this specimen translate into the identical CDR3. The V gene is TRBV27, the J gene TRBJ2-7; 9 bases match TRBD1. V was clipped by 3 bases and J by 3 bases; unmatched bases: 3. The CDR3 sequence is 14 residues long. Germline V gene data show CDR1 as MNHEY and CDR2 as SMNVEV (reference sequence). The CDR3 loop is CASSFGTGFYEQYF. CDR3 nucleotides: TGTGCCAGCAGTTTTGGGACAGGGTTCTACGAGCAGTACTTC.

This chain connects TRBV6-6 to TRBJ1-2; TRBD1 matches at 9 bases. Per germline, CDR1 MNHNY and CDR2 SVGAGI (reference sequence). Trimming removed 4 bases from V and 6 bases from J; junction bases left unmatched: 9. This CDR3 comprises 15 residues. The DNA for the CDR3 is TGTGCCAGCAGTTGGACAGGGGTGGGTTCTGATGGCTACACCTTC. The encoded protein is CASSWTGVGSDGYTF.

J is TRBJ2-5 and V is TRBV11-3, with D possibly being TRBD1 (6 bases). V was pared by 5 bases and J by 1 base, with 11 bases between. The germline V gene has CDR1 SGHNT and CDR2 YENEEA. The CDR3 is 14 residues long. The CDR3 loop is CASSPSDSQETQYF. Written as DNA, the CDR3 is TGTGCCAGCAGCCCTTCGGACAGCCAAGAGACCCAGTACTTC.

For the CDR3, the DNA is TGTGCCAGCAGCCCCCGACAGGGAAGGGCCTACGAGCAGTACTTC. Translated: CASSPRQGRAYEQYF. The rearrangement uses TRBV9 and TRBJ2-7; 7 bases align to TRBD1. The V segment lost 4 bases and the J segment 2 bases; nucleotides outside the gene matches: 9. This CDR3 is 15 amino acids long. Germline CDR1 and CDR2: SGDLS and YYNGEE.

This clone was detected only once. The rearrangement links TRBV9 to TRBJ2-7; the D gene is possibly TRBD2 (5 bases). Per the germline V gene, CDR1 is SGDLS and CDR2 is YYNGEE. V was shortened by 0 bases and J by 2 bases, with 9 bases between the two germline ends. The CDR3 is made up of 14 amino acids. The CDR3 sequence: CASSVAVGAYEQYF. The CDR3 nucleotides read TGTGCCAGCAGCGTAGCGGTGGGAGCCTACGAGCAGTACTTC.

The chain recombines TRBV18 with TRBJ1-5; D is uncertain. Trimming shortened V by 2 bases and J by 2 bases, and 7 bases separated the two germline ends. This CDR3 comprises 14 residues. From germline, CDR1 is KGHSH and CDR2 LQKENI. This CDR3 reads CASSPGVGNQPQHF. The CDR3 coding sequence is TGTGCCAGCTCACCAGGAGTTGGCAATCAGCCCCAGCATTTT.

This rearrangement joins TRBV12-3 or TRBV12-4 to TRBJ1-1, with 7 bases aligning to TRBD1. CDR3 length: 13 amino acids. With 3 bases clipped from V and 7 bases from J, the junction kept 5 bases outside the gene matches. The CDR3 loop is CASSLRTGNEAFF. Written as DNA, the CDR3 is TGTGCCAGCAGTTTGAGGACAGGCAATGAAGCTTTCTTT.

The V gene is TRBV28, the J gene TRBJ2-6, with D perhaps TRBD1 (6 bases). Deletions cut 6 bases from V and 4 bases from J, with 10 bases between. CDR1 and CDR2 (germline): MDHEN, SYDVKM. The CDR3 contains 14 residues. CDR3 sequence (DNA): TGTGCCAGCAGGCAGGGGTGGGGGGCCAACGTCCTGACTTTC. Translated, it gives CASRQGWGANVLTF.

With respect to this clone: The same CDR3 also results from other DNA sequences found in this sample. J is TRBJ2-6 and V is TRBV18; D gene uncertain. The CDR3 has 14 residues. CDR1 KGHSH and CDR2 LQKENI come from the germline V gene. The V end was cut by 0 bases, the J end by 4 bases, with 4 bases between. The CDR3 nucleotides read TGTGCCAGCTCACCACCGGCAGGGGCCAACGTCCTGACTTTC. Translation: CASSPPAGANVLTF.

This sequence joins TRBV19 and TRBJ2-1, with TRBD1 matching 7 bases. CDR1 is LNHDA and CDR2 is SQIVND in the germline V gene (reference sequence). The CDR3 is 14 amino acids. The junction had 3 bases not matched to a gene; V was cut back by 4 bases and J by 3 bases. CDR3 in DNA: TGTGCCAGTAGTAGACAGGGTCACTACAATGAGCAGTTCTTC. It encodes CASSRQGHYNEQFF.

CDR3 nucleotides: TGTGCCAGCAGCTTACCGCAGGGGGCCTACGAGCAGTACTTC. It yields the protein CASSLPQGAYEQYF. The J gene is TRBJ2-7, the V gene TRBV7-9, with 7 bases matching TRBD1. Trimming took 2 bases from V and 2 from J; bases not matched to a gene: 3. Germline V CDR1 and CDR2: SEHNR, FQNEAQ (reference sequence). This CDR3 contains 14 residues.

The chain employs TRBV28 and TRBJ1-5; D unclear. Germline values: CDR1 MDHEN, CDR2 SYDVKM. V was pared by 7 bases and J by 6 bases, with 16 bases between. This CDR3 is 14 amino acids long. The CDR3 is CASTGNSLGQPQHF. The CDR3 DNA follows: TGTGCCAGCACCGGGAACAGCCTGGGTCAGCCCCAGCATTTT.

The V call is TRBV6-5, the J call TRBJ1-3; TRBD1 matches at 12 bases. The CDR3 sequence is 14 residues long. J was trimmed by 4 bases and V by 6 bases; bases with no gene match: 1. Germline V gives CDR1 MNHEY, CDR2 SVGAGI. CDR3 sequence: CASRGQGAGNTIYF. The CDR3 region has the DNA TGTGCCAGCAGGGGACAGGGGGCCGGAAACACCATATATTTT.

The rearrangement joins TRBV4-3 to TRBJ2-1, with 7 bases matching TRBD2. Germline CDR1 reads LGHNA; CDR2 reads YSLEER. V lost 0 bases, J lost 3 bases, and 2 bases stayed unmatched. The CDR3 length is 15 residues. CDR3 loop: CASSQEGGFYNEQFF. DNA for the CDR3: TGCGCCAGCAGCCAAGAGGGGGGGTTCTACAATGAGCAGTTCTTC.

The chain is built from TRBV14 and TRBJ2-3, with D perhaps TRBD2 (6 bases). CDR1 and CDR2 (germline): SGHDN, FVKESK. The CDR3 extends over 13 amino acids. Trimming removed 4 bases at V and 5 bases at J, with 10 bases between. The CDR3 DNA reads as TGTGCCAGCAGCCCCGCGGGGCGAGATACGCAGTATTTT. It codes for CASSPAGRDTQYF.

The chain joins TRBV7-9 to TRBJ2-7; 10 bases line up with TRBD2. Germline CDR1 and CDR2: SEHNR and FQNEAQ (reference sequence). V dropped 1 base and J dropped 12; count of bases not matched to a gene: 12. The CDR3 has 15 amino acids. CDR3 DNA sequence: TGTGCCAGCAGCTTAGGCACTAGCGGGGCCAACGAACGGTACTTC. It yields the protein CASSLGTSGANERYF.

The chain links TRBV18 to TRBJ2-1; 12 bases match TRBD2. The CDR3 has 15 amino acids. V gave up 3 bases and J gave up 6 bases; unmatched junction bases: 3. Germline V gene sequence: CDR1 KGHSH, CDR2 LQKENI. Here the CDR3 reads CASSPTSGGGNEQFF. DNA of the CDR3: TGTGCCAGCTCACCGACTAGCGGGGGAGGCAATGAGCAGTTCTTC.

The V gene is TRBV10-3, the J gene TRBJ1-4, with 8 positions matching TRBD1. The CDR3 contains 13 residues. Germline CDR1 reads ENHRY; CDR2 reads SYGVKD. Unmatched junction bases numbered 3, after V lost 6 bases and J lost 6 bases. This CDR3 is CAISPTGDEKLFF. CDR3 sequence (DNA): TGTGCCATCAGCCCGACAGGGGATGAAAAACTGTTTTTT.